The TCR beta chain under discussion was sequenced for a study of blood T cell repertoires in COVID-19. Study-wide context: PBMCs, B-cell-depleted T cells, or T cells provided the cDNA or gDNA that made up the material.

Sequenced by immunoSEQ multiplex PCR; TCRdb stores in-frame clones only, minus some. The data show under 300,000 clones, approximately 87% seen once. This TCR derives from a man in his 60s with acute or convalescent COVID-19. What was sequenced was peripheral blood.

This CDR3 reads CASGPLAGGVGEQFF. The CDR3 DNA sequence: TGTGCTAGTGGCCCCCTAGCGGGGGGGGTTGGGGAGCAGTTCTTC. The gene calls are TRBV12-5 and TRBJ2-1; 12 nucleotides match TRBD2. J lost 10 bases, V lost 6 bases, and 10 bases had no gene match. The CDR3 runs 15 residues. Germline values: CDR1 LGHNT, CDR2 FRNRAP. The variable domain in full, completed from reference TRBV12-5 and TRBJ2-1, reads DARVTQTPRHKVTEMGQEVTMRCQPILGHNTVFWYRQTMMQGLELLAYFRNRAPLDDSGMPKDRFSAEMPDATLATLKIQPSEPRDSAVYFCASGPLAGGVGEQFFGPGTRLTVL.